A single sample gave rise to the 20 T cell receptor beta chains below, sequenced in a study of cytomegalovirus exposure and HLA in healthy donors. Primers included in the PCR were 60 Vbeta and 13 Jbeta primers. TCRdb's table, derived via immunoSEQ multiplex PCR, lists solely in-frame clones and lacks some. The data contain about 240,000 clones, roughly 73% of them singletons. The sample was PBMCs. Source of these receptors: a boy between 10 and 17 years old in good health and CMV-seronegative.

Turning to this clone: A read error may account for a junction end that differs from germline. CDR3 sequence reads: CSSSPHTSRDRNLQPQHF. DNA for the CDR3: TGTTCCAGCAGCCCACACACCTCTCGGGACAGGAATCTTCAGCCCCAGCATTTT. The V gene is TRBV7-9, the J gene TRBJ1-5, with TRBD1 identical over 8 bases. The CDR3 totals 18 residues. Per the germline V gene, CDR1 is SEHNR and CDR2 is FQNEAQ (reference sequence).

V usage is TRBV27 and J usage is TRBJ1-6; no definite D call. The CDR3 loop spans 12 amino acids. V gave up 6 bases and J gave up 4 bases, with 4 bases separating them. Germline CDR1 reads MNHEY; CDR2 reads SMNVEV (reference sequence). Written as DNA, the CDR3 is TGTGCCAGCAGGCTATATAATTCACCCCTCCACTTT. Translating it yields CASRLYNSPLHF.

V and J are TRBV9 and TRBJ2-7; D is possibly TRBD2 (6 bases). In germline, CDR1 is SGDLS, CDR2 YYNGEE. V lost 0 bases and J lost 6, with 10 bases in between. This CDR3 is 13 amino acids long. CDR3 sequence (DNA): TGTGCCAGCAGCGTAGATATGGGAGGCGAGCAGTACTTC. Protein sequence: CASSVDMGGEQYF.

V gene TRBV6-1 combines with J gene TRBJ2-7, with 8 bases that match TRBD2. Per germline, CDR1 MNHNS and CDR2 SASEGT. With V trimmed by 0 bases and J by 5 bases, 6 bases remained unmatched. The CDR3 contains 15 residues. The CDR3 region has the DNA TGTGCCAGCAGTGAAGCTTCCAGCGGGGGCCACGAGCAGTACTTC. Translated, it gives CASSEASSGGHEQYF.

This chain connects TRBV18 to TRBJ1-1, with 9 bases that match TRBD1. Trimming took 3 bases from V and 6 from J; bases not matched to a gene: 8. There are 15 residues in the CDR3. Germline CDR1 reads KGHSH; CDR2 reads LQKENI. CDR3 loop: CASSPRTGDVAEAFF. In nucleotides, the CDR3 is TGTGCCAGCTCACCCAGGACAGGGGATGTGGCTGAAGCTTTCTTT.

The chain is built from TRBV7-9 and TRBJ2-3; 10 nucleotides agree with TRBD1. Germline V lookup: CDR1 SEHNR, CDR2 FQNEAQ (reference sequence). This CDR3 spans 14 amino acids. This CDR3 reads CASKDRGRRDTQYF. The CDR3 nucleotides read TGTGCTTCCAAAGACAGGGGGCGCAGGGATACGCAGTATTTT.

The chain's CDR3 is CASTFRGRILGSEAFF. CDR3 DNA sequence: TGTGCCAGCACCTTCAGGGGGCGCATTCTGGGTTCTGAAGCTTTCTTT. The chain joins TRBV5-6 to TRBJ1-1; 8 positions match TRBD1. The CDR3 covers 16 residues. The germline gives CDR1 SGHDT, CDR2 YYEEEE. Trimming cost V 6 bases and J 6 bases; bases outside gene matches: 16.

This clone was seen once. CDR3 protein: CASSPTRGYTEAFF. CDR3 DNA sequence: TGTGCCAGCAGCCCAACGCGCGGATACACTGAAGCTTTCTTT. The rearrangement joins TRBV6-1 to TRBJ1-1; D uncertain. V dropped 6 bases and J dropped 3 bases, with 14 bases sitting between them. The CDR3 consists of 14 residues. Germline CDR1 reads MNHNS; CDR2 reads SASEGT.

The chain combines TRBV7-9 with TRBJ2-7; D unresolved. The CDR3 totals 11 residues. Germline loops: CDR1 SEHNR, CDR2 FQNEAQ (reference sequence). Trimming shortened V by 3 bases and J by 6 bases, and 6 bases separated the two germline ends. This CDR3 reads CASSLSPEQYF. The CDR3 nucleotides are TGTGCCAGCAGCTTGAGTCCCGAGCAGTACTTC.

The CDR3 DNA is TGTGCCAGTGGACAGGGGCGCATCTATGGCTACACCTTC. Translating it yields CASGQGRIYGYTF. The V and J genes are TRBV6-5 and TRBJ1-2; 9 bases align to TRBD1. Per the germline V gene, CDR1 is MNHEY and CDR2 is SVGAGI. The CDR3 has 13 amino acids. V lost 9 bases and J lost 4; bases outside the gene matches: 6.

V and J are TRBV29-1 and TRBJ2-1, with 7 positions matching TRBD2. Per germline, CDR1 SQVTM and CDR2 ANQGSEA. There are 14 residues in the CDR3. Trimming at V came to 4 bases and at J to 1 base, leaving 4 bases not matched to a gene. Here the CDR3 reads CSVVLAPSYNEQFF. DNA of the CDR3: TGCAGCGTTGTACTAGCGCCTTCCTACAATGAGCAGTTCTTC.

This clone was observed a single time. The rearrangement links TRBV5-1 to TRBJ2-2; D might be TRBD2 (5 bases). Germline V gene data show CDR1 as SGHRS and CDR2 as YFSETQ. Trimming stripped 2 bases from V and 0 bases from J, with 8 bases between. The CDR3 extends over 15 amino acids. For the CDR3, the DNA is TGCGCCAGCAGCTTCTCCGGGACGAACACCGGGGAGCTGTTTTTT. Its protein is CASSFSGTNTGELFF.

As DNA, the CDR3 is TGTGCCATCAAAGGGGAACTGACCAAAAACATTCAGTACTTC. Its translation: CAIKGELTKNIQYF. The chain links TRBV10-3 to TRBJ2-4; D is possibly TRBD1 (5 bases). CDR1 is ENHRY and CDR2 is SYGVKD in the germline V gene. CDR3 size: 14 residues. Trimming stripped 7 bases from V and 2 bases from J, with 12 bases between.

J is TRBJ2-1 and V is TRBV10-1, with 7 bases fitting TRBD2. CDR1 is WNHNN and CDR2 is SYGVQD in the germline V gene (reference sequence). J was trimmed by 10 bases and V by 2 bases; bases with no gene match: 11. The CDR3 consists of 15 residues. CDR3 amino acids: CASSEKAGVKYEQFF. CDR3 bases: TGCGCCAGCAGTGAGAAGGCGGGAGTCAAATACGAGCAGTTCTTC.

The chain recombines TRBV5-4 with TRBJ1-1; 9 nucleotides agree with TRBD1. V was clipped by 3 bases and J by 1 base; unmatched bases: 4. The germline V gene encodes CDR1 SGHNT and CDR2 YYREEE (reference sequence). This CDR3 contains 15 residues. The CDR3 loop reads CASSYPGQGNTEAFF. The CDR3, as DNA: TGTGCCAGCAGCTATCCGGGACAGGGGAACACTGAAGCTTTCTTT.

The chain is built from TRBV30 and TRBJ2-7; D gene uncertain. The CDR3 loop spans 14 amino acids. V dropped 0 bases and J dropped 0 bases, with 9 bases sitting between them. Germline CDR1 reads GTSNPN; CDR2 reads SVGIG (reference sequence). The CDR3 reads CAWSVSRPSYEQYF. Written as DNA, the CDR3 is TGTGCCTGGAGTGTATCCAGGCCCTCCTACGAGCAGTACTTC. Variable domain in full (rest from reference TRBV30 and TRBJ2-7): SQTIHQWPATLVQPVGSPLSLECTVEGTSNPNLYWYRQAAGRGLQLLFYSVGIGQISSEVPQNLSASRPQDRQFILSSKKLLLSDSGFYLCAWSVSRPSYEQYFGPGTRLTVT.

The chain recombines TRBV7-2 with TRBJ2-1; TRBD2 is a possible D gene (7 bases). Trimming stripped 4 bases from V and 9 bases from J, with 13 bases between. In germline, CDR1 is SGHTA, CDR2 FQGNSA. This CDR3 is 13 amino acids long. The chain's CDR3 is CASSSRGGGEQFF. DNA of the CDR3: TGTGCCAGCAGCTCCCGGGGAGGGGGTGAGCAGTTCTTC. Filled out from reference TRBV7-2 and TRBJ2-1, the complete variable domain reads GAGVSQSPSNKVTEKGKDVELRCDPISGHTALYWYRQSLGQGLEFLIYFQGNSAPDKSGLPSDRFSAERTGGSVSTLTIQRTQQEDSAVYLCASSSRGGGEQFFGPGTRLTVL.

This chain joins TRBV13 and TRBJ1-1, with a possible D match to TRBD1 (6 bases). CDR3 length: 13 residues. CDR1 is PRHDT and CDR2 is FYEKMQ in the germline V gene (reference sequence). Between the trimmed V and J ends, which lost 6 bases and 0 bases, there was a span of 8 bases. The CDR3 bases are TGTGCCAGCAGGGACAGCATGAACACTGAAGCTTTCTTT. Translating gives CASRDSMNTEAFF.

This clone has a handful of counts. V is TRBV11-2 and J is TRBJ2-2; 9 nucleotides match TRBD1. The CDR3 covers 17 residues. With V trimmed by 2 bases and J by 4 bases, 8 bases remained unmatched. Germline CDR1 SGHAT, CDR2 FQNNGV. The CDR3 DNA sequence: TGTGCCAGCAGCTTACGTCCCGGGACAGGGCGCACCGGGGAGCTGTTTTTT. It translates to CASSLRPGTGRTGELFF.

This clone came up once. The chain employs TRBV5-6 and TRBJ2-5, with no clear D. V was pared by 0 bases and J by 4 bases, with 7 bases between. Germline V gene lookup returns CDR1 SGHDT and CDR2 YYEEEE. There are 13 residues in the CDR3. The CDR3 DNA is TGTGCCAGCAGCTTGGGACCGGGAGAGACCCAGTACTTC. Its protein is CASSLGPGETQYF.